This TCR beta chain appears in the sequencing data of a study of regulatory T cells in long-lasting Graves disease. Study observations and caveats: Limited samples may have lowered accuracy. Gene preferences differed: TRBV28, TRBJ1-2, TRBJ2-5 in persistent cases.

This clonotype has a handful of counts. Its cognate antigen is unknown. The germline V gene has CDR1 LGHNA and CDR2 YNFKEQ. The CDR3 totals 15 residues. V was trimmed by 0 bases and J by 4 bases, leaving 12 bases between them. The TCR beta library used iRepertoire HTBI primers with Arm-PCR amplification of CDR3. TCRdb used MiXCR to reprocess the multiplex PCR reads, holding one entry per CDR3 protein. This table has more than 350,000 distinct CDR3 sequences, around 20% appearing once. Time point: persistent/refractory GD, antithyroid drugs over 5 years with positive TRAb. The authors made the TCR library using RNA they extracted from PBMCs.

The rearrangement uses TRBV4-2 and TRBJ2-5; TRBD2 might be the D (6 bases). Sequenced here: peripheral blood mononuclear cells (PBMCs), sampled when the disease was refractory, from a patient treated with antithyroid drugs. The clonotype comes from a female donor with Graves disease. The chain's CDR3 is CASSQDHSGGETQYF. The CDR3 bases are TGTGCCAGCAGCCAAGATCATAGCGGTGGAGAGACCCAGTACTTC.